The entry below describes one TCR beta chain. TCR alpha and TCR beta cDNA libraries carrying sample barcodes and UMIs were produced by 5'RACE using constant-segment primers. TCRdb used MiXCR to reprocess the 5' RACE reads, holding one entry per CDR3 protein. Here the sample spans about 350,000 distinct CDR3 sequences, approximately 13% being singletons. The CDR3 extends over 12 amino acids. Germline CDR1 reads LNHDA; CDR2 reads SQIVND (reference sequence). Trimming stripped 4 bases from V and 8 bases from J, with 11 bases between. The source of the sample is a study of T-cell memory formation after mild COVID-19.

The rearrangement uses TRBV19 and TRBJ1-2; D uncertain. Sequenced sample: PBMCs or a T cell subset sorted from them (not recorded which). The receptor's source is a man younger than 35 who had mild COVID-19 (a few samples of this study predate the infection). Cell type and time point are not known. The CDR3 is CASSRATYGYTF. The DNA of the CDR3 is TGTGCCAGTAGTAGGGCAACGTACGGCTACACCTTC. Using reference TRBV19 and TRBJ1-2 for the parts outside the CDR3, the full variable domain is DGGITQSPKYLFRKEGQNVTLSCEQNLNHDAMYWYRQDPGQGLRLIYYSQIVNDFQKGDIAEGYSVSREKKESFPLTVTSAQKNPTAFYLCASSRATYGYTFGSGTRLTVV.